Only a few counts were recorded for the clone carrying this T cell receptor beta chain. Its target is not known. Other DNA variants within this sample encode the same CDR3. This CDR3 comprises 16 residues. This record comes from a study of beta chain features in type 1 diabetes. Whole-study results and caveats: Any PCR bias toward short templates would affect both groups alike. Cells with high TCR expression could be over-represented by cDNA sequencing. In every one of the four CD4+ subsets, TCRB CDR3s were moderately but significantly shorter in Type 1 diabetes patients. Among type 1 diabetes patients, VDJ junctions had fewer insertions and more deletions.

The entirety of the isolated RNA underwent reverse transcription, so expressed TCRB transcripts were sequenced. Around 3.5 million reads on average were seen across naive, central memory and regulatory T cell samples. Produced via immunoSEQ multiplex PCR; TCRdb's table is partial and in-frame only. The table includes about 270,000 clones, 14% detected once. This clonotype was sampled from a man aged 25 to 40 with type 1 diabetes. Material for sequencing was naive CD4+ T cells from blood. V usage is TRBV21-1 and J usage is TRBJ2-3; no check of the table's D call, TRBD2, against the DNA was made. TRBV21-1 is labeled a pseudogene. As DNA, the CDR3 is TGTGCCAGCAGCAATTTAACTAGCGGCAGCACAGATACGCAGTATTTT. Its translation: CASSNLTSGSTDTQYF.